The subject of this entry is one TCR beta chain. The antigen is unknown. Time point of the sample: newly diagnosed GD, antithyroid drugs for less than 3 months. After RNA was extracted from PBMCs, the TCR library was made from it. These data are taken from a study of regulatory T cells in long-lasting Graves disease. Study-wide results and caveats: Persistent-disease Graves' patients showed less TCR diversity than new cases. Favoring TRBV28, TRBJ1-2 and TRBJ2-5 was a feature seen in persistent disease. Relative to new patients (roughly 970), persistent patients exhibited greater sharing of public clonotypes (2,741).

Trimming stripped 1 base from V and 4 bases from J, with 17 bases between. In germline, CDR1 is SEHNR, CDR2 FQNEAQ (reference sequence). The CDR3 is 16 amino acids. Combining iRepertoire HTBI primers with Arm-PCR of CDR3 regions, the authors built TCR beta libraries. TCRdb processed the multiplex PCR reads anew with MiXCR; each CDR3 protein has one entry. The data hold around 230,000 distinct CDR3 sequences, with around 16% observed a single time. V is TRBV7-9 and J is TRBJ2-7; D is uncertain. The receptor comes from a female donor with Graves disease. The source material was peripheral blood mononuclear cells (PBMCs), sampled at new diagnosis, from a patient treated with antithyroid drugs. In DNA, the CDR3 is TGTGCCAGCAGCTTAGGTCGAGGTGTTGTTCCGTACGAGCAGTACTTC. Amino acids: CASSLGRGVVPYEQYF.